The source of this TCR beta chain is a study of blood T cell repertoires in COVID-19 (dated by TCRdb to between 2020 and 2021). With respect to the entire study: For ImmuneRACE Cohort 3, a participant was defined as recovered based on two consecutive negative NP/OP PCR tests, clearance by a healthcare professional, or resolution of symptoms. The prospective study material was composed of cDNA or gDNA derived from T cells, B-cell-depleted T cells, or PBMCs. Sample metadata almost always included a de-identified subject ID, COVID-19 status, age in years and sex. Subjects who had been exposed to COVID-19, were actively infected with it, or had recovered from it provided the deeply sampled blood TCRbeta repertoires that made up the dataset. Samples from collaborators originated in the United States, Italy and Spain and spanned both the acute and convalescent phases of COVID-19. The samples were drawn from two sources: the first 160 participants of the ongoing ImmuneRACE study, and 1,254 subjects contributed by 6 global collaborators. The repertoires were made available in a free public database intended to serve as a resource for research on the immune response to SARS-CoV-2. Where HLA class I and class II types were available, the types were taken from metadata supplied by the sample provider, not from assay-based typing. Here is what the overall study found, with its caveats: How much clinical and demographic metadata was included differed by source and by participant, and the metadata was provided uncurated.

Its CDR3 holds 15 amino acids, cysteine through phenylalanine. The sequence is cut down to CDR3 DNA, 45 bases in frame from base 1. From a lookup of the germline V gene, CDR1 and CDR2 are MNHEY and SVGAGI. V and J lose 4 bases and 0 bases, and a span of 10 bases separates them. Participants in the prospective study were enrolled through a virtual design, were aged roughly 18 to 95 years, and lived in 20 to 30 United States geographic areas. In the prospective study, participants were assigned to cohorts based on the clinical history participants reported in a screening survey and a study questionnaire. Each participant in the prospective study had whole blood, serum and a nasopharyngeal or oropharyngeal swab collected by mobile phlebotomists. Prospective study participants could optionally give additional blood draws and questionnaires over a roughly 2-month period. Before DNA extraction, prospective study blood samples were shipped either frozen or at room temperature.

Remarks on this clone: Which antigen it targets is not known. The sample holds no much larger clone one base away, and base qualities are not on file.

The immunoSEQ Assay, a bias-controlled multiplex PCR, was used to amplify TCRbeta CDR3 regions from genomic DNA. The source study handled its data this way. Within the assay, amplification of reference gene primers was used to estimate how many nucleated cells each sample contained. To quantify the absolute abundance of each unique TCRbeta CDR3 rearrangement, sequence reads were collapsed and filtered. For each sample, productive Simpson clonality was calculated as the square root of Simpson's diversity index over productive rearrangements. TCRdb stores this immuneACCESS table with in-frame sequences only. Part of the clones is absent; in the studies checked, under half of the shortfall reflects unresolved V genes, and no reason is known for the rest. V and J calls and clone size are copied from that table; D and trimming were computed from the DNA. The sample includes about 400,000 clones, with around 87% observed a single time. The ten largest clonotypes hold around 1.9% of the sample.

Sequencing was carried out using PBMCs or T cells enriched from blood (not recorded which). The source of this sequence is a middle-aged man in a cohort exposed to, infected with or recovered from COVID-19 (not recorded which). The V and J segments used are TRBV6-5 and TRBJ1-3; TRBD1 is perhaps the D gene, given 5 matching bases. The CDR3 has the sequence CASSWGGSSGNTIYF. The DNA reads as follows: TGTGCCAGCAGTTGGGGGGGTAGCTCTGGAAACACCATATATTTT.